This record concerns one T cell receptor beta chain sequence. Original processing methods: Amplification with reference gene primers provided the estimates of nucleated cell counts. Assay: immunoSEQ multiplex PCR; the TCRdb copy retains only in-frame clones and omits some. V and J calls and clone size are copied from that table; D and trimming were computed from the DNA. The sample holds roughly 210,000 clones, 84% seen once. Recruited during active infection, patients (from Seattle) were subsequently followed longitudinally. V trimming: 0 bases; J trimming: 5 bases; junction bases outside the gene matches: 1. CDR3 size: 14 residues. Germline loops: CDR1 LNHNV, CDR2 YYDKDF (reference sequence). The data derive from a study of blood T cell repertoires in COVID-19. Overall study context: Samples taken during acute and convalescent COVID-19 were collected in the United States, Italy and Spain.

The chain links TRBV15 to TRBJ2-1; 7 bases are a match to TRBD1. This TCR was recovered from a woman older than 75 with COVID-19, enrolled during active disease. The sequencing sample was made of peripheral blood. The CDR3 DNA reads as TGTGCCACCAGCAGAGAGGGACAGAACAATGAGCAGTTCTTC. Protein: CATSREGQNNEQFF. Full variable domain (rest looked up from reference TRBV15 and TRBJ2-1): DAMVIQNPRYQVTQFGKPVTLSCSQTLNHNVMYWYQQKSSQAPKLLFHYYDKDFNNEADTPDNFQSRRPNTSFCFLDIRSPGLGDTAMYLCATSREGQNNEQFFGPGTRLTVL.